These T cell receptor beta chains were read from a single sample in a study of T cell repertoires in cytomegalovirus infection. TCRdb reanalysed the reads using MiXCR and keeps one entry per CDR3 protein. The data contain just over 450,000 distinct CDR3 sequences, approximately 40% of them seen just once; the ten biggest clones take up 35% to 50%. No antigens are known for them. Sequencing was performed on cultured PBMCs, taken from culture after CMV antigen stimulation. These receptors were obtained from a human donor in good health (CMV status not recorded). Some clones in this sample may be carry-over from other donors' samples. Each CDR3 is given with its conserved first and last residue. Each record gives: V gene, J gene, clone size, D gene, CDR3 DNA, CDR3 protein. The D gene is left open where the match is weak. Rows may omit the clone size; those that give it use once, few, many or a size class.

v_call: TRBV7-9; j_call: TRBJ2-7; clone_size: -; d_call: -; cdr3_nt: TGTGCCAGCAGCAATGTCGGGGGTTCCTACGAGCAGTACTTC; cdr3_aa: CASSNVGGSYEQYF
v_call: TRBV7-2; j_call: TRBJ2-3; clone_size: -; d_call: -; cdr3_nt: TGTGCCAGCAGTTTCAGGGGGCGGGGGCGGGAGAAAACAGATACGCAGTATTTT; cdr3_aa: CASSFRGRGREKTDTQYF
v_call: TRBV7-2; j_call: TRBJ2-5; clone_size: few; d_call: TRBD1; cdr3_nt: TGTGCCAGCAGCGCGGGACAGGGTGTTAAAGAGACCCAGTACTTC; cdr3_aa: CASSAGQGVKETQYF
v_call: TRBV12-3/TRBV12-4; j_call: TRBJ1-1; clone_size: few; d_call: TRBD1; cdr3_nt: TGTGCCAGCATCATTACCGGGACAGGGGAGAACACTGAAGCTTTCTTT; cdr3_aa: CASIITGTGENTEAFF
v_call: TRBV12-3/TRBV12-4; j_call: TRBJ2-3; clone_size: -; d_call: TRBD2; cdr3_nt: TGTGCCAGCAGCGAACTAGCGGGGGTGGAGGGGGCGCAGTATTTT; cdr3_aa: CASSELAGVEGAQYF
v_call: TRBV20-1; j_call: TRBJ2-7; clone_size: -; d_call: -; cdr3_nt: TGCAGTGCTAGAGACACAACGGGAAGGGTAGGCTACGAGCAGTACTTC; cdr3_aa: CSARDTTGRVGYEQYF
v_call: TRBV18; j_call: TRBJ2-3; clone_size: -; d_call: -; cdr3_nt: TGTGCCAGCTCACCGTGGCAGAGCCGAACTGATACGCAGTATTTT; cdr3_aa: CASSPWQSRTDTQYF
v_call: TRBV7-2; j_call: TRBJ2-7; clone_size: -; d_call: -; cdr3_nt: TGTGCCAGCAGCTTTATATCGAACGAGCAGTACTTC; cdr3_aa: CASSFISNEQYF
v_call: TRBV7-9; j_call: TRBJ1-1; clone_size: -; d_call: -; cdr3_nt: TGTGCCAGCAGCTTAGCGGGGAGGGCCCGGGAAGCTTTCTTT; cdr3_aa: CASSLAGRAREAFF
v_call: TRBV12-3/TRBV12-4; j_call: TRBJ2-1; clone_size: few; d_call: TRBD1; cdr3_nt: TGTGCCAGCAGCGGGACAGGGAGAATTGAGCAGTTCTTC; cdr3_aa: CASSGTGRIEQFF
v_call: TRBV7-8; j_call: TRBJ1-5; clone_size: few; d_call: -; cdr3_nt: TGTGCCAGCAGCTTAGAGGGTAGACCCCGGTCTGATCAGCCCCAGCATTTT; cdr3_aa: CASSLEGRPRSDQPQHF
v_call: TRBV11-2; j_call: TRBJ2-7; clone_size: few; d_call: TRBD1; cdr3_nt: TGTGCCAGCAGGTACGGGACAGGGGGATTCTACGAGCAGTACTTC; cdr3_aa: CASRYGTGGFYEQYF
v_call: TRBV11-2; j_call: TRBJ2-5; clone_size: -; d_call: TRBD2; cdr3_nt: TGTGCCAGCAGCTTTCGCGGGGGGGCGGTAAGACAAGAGACCCAGTACTTC; cdr3_aa: CASSFRGGAVRQETQYF
v_call: TRBV6-6; j_call: TRBJ2-1; clone_size: -; d_call: -; cdr3_nt: TGTGCCAGCAGGAGGGGGGGCGACAATGAGCAGTTCTTC; cdr3_aa: CASRRGGDNEQFF
v_call: TRBV20-1; j_call: TRBJ2-7; clone_size: -; d_call: TRBD1; cdr3_nt: TGCAGTGCTAGTCCCCGACAGGGGTATACCTACGTCGAGCAGTACTTC; cdr3_aa: CSASPRQGYTYVEQYF
v_call: TRBV4-1; j_call: TRBJ1-6; clone_size: -; d_call: TRBD1; cdr3_nt: TGTGCCAGCAGCCAGGACCCGGTCACACAGGGGAATTCACCCCTCCACTTT; cdr3_aa: CASSQDPVTQGNSPLHF
v_call: TRBV11-2; j_call: TRBJ2-6; clone_size: -; d_call: TRBD1; cdr3_nt: TGTGCCAGCAGTTTTCCTACCCGGACAGGCCTCTCTGGGGCCAACGTCCTGACTTTC; cdr3_aa: CASSFPTRTGLSGANVLTF
v_call: TRBV20-1; j_call: TRBJ1-3; clone_size: once; d_call: TRBD1; cdr3_nt: TGCAGTGCTTCCGACAGGGAGGCGACTGGAAACACCATATATTTT; cdr3_aa: CSASDREATGNTIYF
v_call: TRBV7-2; j_call: TRBJ2-7; clone_size: few; d_call: -; cdr3_nt: TGTGCCAGCAGCCACGACCCGGGGGCCTACGAGCAGTACTTC; cdr3_aa: CASSHDPGAYEQYF
v_call: TRBV7-2; j_call: TRBJ1-5; clone_size: many; d_call: -; cdr3_nt: TGTGCCAGCAGCTTAGTGTGGGGAAGCAATCAGCCCCAGCATTTT; cdr3_aa: CASSLVWGSNQPQHF
v_call: TRBV7-9; j_call: TRBJ2-5; clone_size: few; d_call: -; cdr3_nt: TGTGCCAGCAGCCGAGCGGTGACCCAGTACTTC; cdr3_aa: CASSRAVTQYF
v_call: TRBV7-9; j_call: TRBJ2-7; clone_size: few; d_call: -; cdr3_nt: TGTGCCAGCAGCTTAACGGGTACCCCTTCCTACGAGCAGTACTTC; cdr3_aa: CASSLTGTPSYEQYF
v_call: TRBV7-2; j_call: TRBJ2-3; clone_size: many; d_call: TRBD2; cdr3_nt: TGTGCCAGCAGCTTCGGACTAGCGGGCGCAGGGGGCGATACGCAGTATTTT; cdr3_aa: CASSFGLAGAGGDTQYF
v_call: TRBV7-6; j_call: TRBJ2-1; clone_size: -; d_call: TRBD2; cdr3_nt: TGTGCCAGCAGCTTAGCCTTTGGGACTAGCTACAATGAGCAGTTCTTC; cdr3_aa: CASSLAFGTSYNEQFF
v_call: TRBV2; j_call: TRBJ2-3; clone_size: once; d_call: -; cdr3_nt: TGTGCCAGCAGTGATAGGGGATATACGCAGTATTTT; cdr3_aa: CASSDRGYTQYF
v_call: TRBV29-1; j_call: TRBJ1-2; clone_size: once; d_call: -; cdr3_nt: TGCAGCGTTGATATGGGTAGCTATGGCTACACCTTC; cdr3_aa: CSVDMGSYGYTF
v_call: TRBV7-2; j_call: TRBJ2-5; clone_size: few; d_call: -; cdr3_nt: TGTGCCAGCAGCCGCCGAGGGCCGCTCCGGGAGACCCAGTACTTC; cdr3_aa: CASSRRGPLRETQYF
v_call: TRBV18; j_call: TRBJ1-2; clone_size: -; d_call: -; cdr3_nt: TGTGCCAGCTCACCAGTTGATTGGGCATCCAACTATGGCTACACCTTC; cdr3_aa: CASSPVDWASNYGYTF
v_call: TRBV7-4; j_call: TRBJ1-5; clone_size: few; d_call: -; cdr3_nt: TGTGCCAGCAGGGATCCAGGGTTTCAGCCCCAGCATTTT; cdr3_aa: CASRDPGFQPQHF
v_call: TRBV14; j_call: TRBJ1-2; clone_size: -; d_call: -; cdr3_nt: TGTGCCAGCAGCCAAGTCTACGGCCCTGGTTCTGGCTACACCTTC; cdr3_aa: CASSQVYGPGSGYTF
v_call: TRBV19; j_call: TRBJ2-1; clone_size: once; d_call: TRBD1; cdr3_nt: TGTGCCAGCGCGGAGGACAGGGGGAAAGACGAGCAGTTCTTC; cdr3_aa: CASAEDRGKDEQFF
v_call: TRBV7-8; j_call: TRBJ2-5; clone_size: -; d_call: TRBD2; cdr3_nt: TGTGCCAGCGCCCGGGAGGGCCGGGAGACCCAGTACTTC; cdr3_aa: CASAREGRETQYF
v_call: TRBV11-3; j_call: TRBJ2-3; clone_size: -; d_call: TRBD1; cdr3_nt: TGTGCCAGCAGCTTAGGACAGGGGAGAGATACGCAGTATTTT; cdr3_aa: CASSLGQGRDTQYF
v_call: TRBV12-5; j_call: TRBJ1-2; clone_size: few; d_call: -; cdr3_nt: TGTGCTAGTGGTCCCACAACCGAAGGCTACACCTTC; cdr3_aa: CASGPTTEGYTF
v_call: TRBV7-6; j_call: TRBJ1-1; clone_size: few; d_call: -; cdr3_nt: TGTGCCAGCAGCCCCTATGACAGGAGGGAAGCTTTCTTT; cdr3_aa: CASSPYDRREAFF
v_call: TRBV20-1; j_call: TRBJ2-7; clone_size: -; d_call: -; cdr3_nt: TGCAGTGCCGCAACTGGGGCGGTTCGATACGAGCAGTACTTC; cdr3_aa: CSAATGAVRYEQYF
v_call: TRBV2; j_call: TRBJ2-3; clone_size: -; d_call: TRBD2; cdr3_nt: TGTGCCAGCAACCGACTAGCGGGAGATACGCAGTATTTT; cdr3_aa: CASNRLAGDTQYF